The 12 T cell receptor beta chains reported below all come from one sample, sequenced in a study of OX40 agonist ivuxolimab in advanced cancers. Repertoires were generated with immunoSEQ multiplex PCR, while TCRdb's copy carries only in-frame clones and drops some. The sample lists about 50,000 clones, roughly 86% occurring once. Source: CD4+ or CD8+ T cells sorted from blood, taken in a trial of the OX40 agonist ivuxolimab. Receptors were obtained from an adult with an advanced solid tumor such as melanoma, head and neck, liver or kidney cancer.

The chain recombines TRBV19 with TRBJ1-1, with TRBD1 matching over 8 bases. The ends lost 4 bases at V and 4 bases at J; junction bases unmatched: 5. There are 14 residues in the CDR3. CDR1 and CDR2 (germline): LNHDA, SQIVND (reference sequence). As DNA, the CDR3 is TGTGCCAGTAGTACCCCAGGGGGCCGCACTGAAGCTTTCTTT. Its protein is CASSTPGGRTEAFF.

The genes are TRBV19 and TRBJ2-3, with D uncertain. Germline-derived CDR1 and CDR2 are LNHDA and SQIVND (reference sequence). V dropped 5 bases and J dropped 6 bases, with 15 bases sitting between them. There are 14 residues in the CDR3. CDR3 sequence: CASSLGKGSDTQYF. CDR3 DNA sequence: TGTGCCAGTAGTTTGGGAAAGGGCTCCGATACGCAGTATTTT.

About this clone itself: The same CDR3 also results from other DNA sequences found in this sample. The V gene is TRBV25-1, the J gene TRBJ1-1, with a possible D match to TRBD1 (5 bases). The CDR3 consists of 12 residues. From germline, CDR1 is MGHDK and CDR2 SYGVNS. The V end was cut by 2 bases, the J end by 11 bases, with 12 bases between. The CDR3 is CASSELGGPAFF. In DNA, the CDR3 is TGTGCCAGCAGTGAACTTGGGGGTCCCGCTTTCTTT.

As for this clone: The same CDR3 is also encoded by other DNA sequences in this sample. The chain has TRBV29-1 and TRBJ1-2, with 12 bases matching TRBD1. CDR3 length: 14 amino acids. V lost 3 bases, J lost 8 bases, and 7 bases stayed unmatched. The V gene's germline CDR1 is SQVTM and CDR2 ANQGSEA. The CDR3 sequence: CSVEGTGGVRGYTF. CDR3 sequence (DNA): TGCAGCGTTGAGGGGACAGGGGGCGTTCGGGGCTACACCTTC.

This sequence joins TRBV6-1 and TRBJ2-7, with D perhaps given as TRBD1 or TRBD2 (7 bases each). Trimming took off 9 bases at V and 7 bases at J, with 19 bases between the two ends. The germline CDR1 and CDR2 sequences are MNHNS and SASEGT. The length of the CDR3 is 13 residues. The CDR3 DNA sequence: TGTGCCAGACTCCCAGGGGGGGTGGGTGAGCAGTACTTC. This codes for CARLPGGVGEQYF.

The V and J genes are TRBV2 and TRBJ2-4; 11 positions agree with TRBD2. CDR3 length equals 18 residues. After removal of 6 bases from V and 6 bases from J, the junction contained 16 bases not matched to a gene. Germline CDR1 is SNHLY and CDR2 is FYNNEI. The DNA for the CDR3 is TGTGCCAGCAGACTTAGCGGGAGGGCCTATTCAGGGGTAAACATTCAGTACTTC. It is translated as CASRLSGRAYSGVNIQYF.

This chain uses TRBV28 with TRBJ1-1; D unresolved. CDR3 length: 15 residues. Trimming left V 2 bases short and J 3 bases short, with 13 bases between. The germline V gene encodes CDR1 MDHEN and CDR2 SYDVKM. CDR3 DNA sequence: TGTGCCAGCAGTTTAGGAGGTAAGAGCGACACTGAAGCTTTCTTT. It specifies CASSLGGKSDTEAFF. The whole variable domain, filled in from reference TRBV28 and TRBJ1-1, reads DVKVTQSSRYLVKRTGEKVFLECVQDMDHENMFWYRQDPGLGLRLIYFSYDVKMKEKGDIPEGYSVSREKKERFSLILESASTNQTSMYLCASSLGGKSDTEAFFGQGTRLTVV.

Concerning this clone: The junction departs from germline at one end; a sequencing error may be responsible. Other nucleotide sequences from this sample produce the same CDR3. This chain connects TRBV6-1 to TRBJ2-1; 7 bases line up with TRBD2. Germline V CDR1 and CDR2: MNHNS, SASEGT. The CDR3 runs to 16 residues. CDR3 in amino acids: CASSGLAVASYNEQFF. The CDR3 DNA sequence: TGTGCCAGCAGTGGCCTAGCGGTGGCCTCCTACAACGAGCAGTTCTTC.

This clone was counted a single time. CDR3 DNA: TGTGCCAGCAGCCAGCGGGGAGAATCAATACACTCTGGGGCCAACGTCCTGACTTTC. This encodes CASSQRGESIHSGANVLTF. The chain uses TRBV7-9 and TRBJ2-6, with 7 bases matching TRBD2. The CDR3 totals 19 residues. V shed 5 bases and J 0 bases; nucleotides not matched to a gene: 13. Germline V gene sequence: CDR1 SEHNR, CDR2 FQNEAQ (reference sequence).

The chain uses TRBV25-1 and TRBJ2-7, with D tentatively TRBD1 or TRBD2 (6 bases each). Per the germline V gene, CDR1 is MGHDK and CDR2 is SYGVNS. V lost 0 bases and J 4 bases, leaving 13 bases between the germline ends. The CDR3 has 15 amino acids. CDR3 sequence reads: CASSEYLGGSYEQYF. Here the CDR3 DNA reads TGTGCCAGCAGTGAATATCTCGGGGGCAGTTACGAGCAGTACTTC.

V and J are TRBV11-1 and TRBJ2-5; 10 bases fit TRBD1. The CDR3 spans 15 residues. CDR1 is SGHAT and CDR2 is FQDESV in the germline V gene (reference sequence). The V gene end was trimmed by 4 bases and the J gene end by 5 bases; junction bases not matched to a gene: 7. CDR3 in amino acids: CASSSTGTGDETQYF. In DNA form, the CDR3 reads TGTGCCAGCAGCTCCACCGGGACAGGGGATGAGACCCAGTACTTC.

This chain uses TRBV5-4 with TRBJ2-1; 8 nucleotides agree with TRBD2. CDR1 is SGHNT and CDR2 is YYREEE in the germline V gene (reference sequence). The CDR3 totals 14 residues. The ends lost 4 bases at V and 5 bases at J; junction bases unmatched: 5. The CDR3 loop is CASSPQTSDNEQFF. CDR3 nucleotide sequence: TGTGCCAGCAGCCCCCAGACTAGCGACAATGAGCAGTTCTTC.